Following are 13 T cell receptor beta chains from one sample sequenced in a study of blood T cell repertoires in COVID-19. Profiling relied on immunoSEQ multiplex PCR, and the TCRdb table lists in-frame clones only, not all of them. The sample has 350,000 to 450,000 clones, 89% seen once; the top ten hold 1.5% to 2%. The sequenced sample consisted of PBMCs or T cells enriched from blood (not recorded which). Receptors were obtained from a woman aged 25 to 45 who had recovered from COVID-19.

The chain links TRBV24-1 to TRBJ1-1; D call uncertain. The CDR3 sequence is 15 residues long. The V gene's germline CDR1 is KGHDR and CDR2 SFDVKD. V lost 2 bases and J 3 bases, leaving 12 bases between the germline ends. DNA for the CDR3: TGTGCCACCAGTGATTCGAGTCGGGGTGACACTGAAGCTTTCTTT. Its protein is CATSDSSRGDTEAFF.

The rearrangement joins TRBV27 to TRBJ2-7; D is perhaps TRBD1 (5 bases). Germline CDR1 is MNHEY and CDR2 is SMNVEV (reference sequence). Between the trimmed V and J ends, which lost 1 base and 6 bases, there was a span of 13 bases. This CDR3 is 14 amino acids long. The CDR3 sequence is CASSLWAGSREQYF. CDR3 DNA sequence: TGTGCCAGCAGTTTATGGGCAGGGTCTCGCGAGCAGTACTTC.

This chain links TRBV5-1 with TRBJ2-7; 7 bases are shared with TRBD1. CDR1 and CDR2 from the germline V gene are SGHRS and YFSETQ. J gave up 3 bases and V 4 bases, and 4 bases lay outside the gene matches. The CDR3 extends over 13 amino acids. The chain's CDR3 is CASSKGAFYEQYF. The DNA for the CDR3 is TGCGCCAGCAGCAAGGGGGCGTTCTACGAGCAGTACTTC.

The chain joins TRBV4-1 to TRBJ1-1; 8 positions match TRBD1. In germline, CDR1 is MGHRA, CDR2 YSYEKL. The ends lost 2 bases at V and 1 base at J; junction bases unmatched: 3. This CDR3 is 15 amino acids long. The CDR3 protein is CASSQPDRANTEAFF. CDR3 bases: TGCGCCAGCAGCCAACCGGACAGGGCGAACACTGAAGCTTTCTTT.

Only one count was recorded for this clone. The chain is built from TRBV5-1 and TRBJ1-2, with a weak D call TRBD1 (5 bases). Germline V gene data show CDR1 as SGHRS and CDR2 as YFSETQ. Trimming pared 2 bases from V and 4 bases from J, leaving 18 bases between. This CDR3 region has 16 residues. The CDR3 DNA reads TGCGCCAGCAGCTTAGGCAGGGCGGAGTTGGCCTATGGCTACACCTTC. Its protein is CASSLGRAELAYGYTF.

V gene TRBV18 combines with J gene TRBJ1-1, with TRBD1 as a possible D gene (6 bases). V was trimmed by 4 bases and J by 7 bases, leaving 19 bases between them. The CDR3 covers 15 residues. Per the germline V gene, CDR1 is KGHSH and CDR2 is LQKENI. The CDR3 nucleotides read TGTGCCAGCTCACACCCTGGACAGAGTGCAAATGAAGCTTTCTTT. This codes for CASSHPGQSANEAFF.

The V gene is TRBV5-1, the J gene TRBJ1-6; TRBD1 aligns across 11 bases. There are 15 residues in the CDR3. V lost 4 bases, J lost 9 bases, and 6 bases stayed unmatched. Germline loops: CDR1 SGHRS, CDR2 YFSETQ. Written as DNA, the CDR3 is TGCGCCAGCAGCAACAGGGACAGGGGGTCTTCACCCCTCCACTTT. Its translation is CASSNRDRGSSPLHF.

The chain links TRBV5-1 to TRBJ2-2; D gene uncertain. The V end was cut by 7 bases, the J end by 6 bases, with 16 bases between. The CDR3 consists of 14 residues. Germline V CDR1 and CDR2: SGHRS, YFSETQ. This CDR3 is CASRVGSGSGELFF. In DNA form, the CDR3 reads TGCGCCAGCCGCGTGGGCTCGGGTTCCGGGGAGCTGTTTTTT.

The chain carries TRBV30 and TRBJ1-3, with TRBD1 matching 7 bases. After removal of 1 base from V and 1 base from J, the junction contained 10 bases not matched to a gene. This CDR3 comprises 17 residues. The germline V gene has CDR1 GTSNPN and CDR2 SVGIG (reference sequence). CDR3 sequence reads: CAWSGDRVGGSGNTIYF. CDR3 sequence (DNA): TGTGCCTGGAGTGGAGACAGGGTGGGGGGTTCTGGAAACACCATATATTTT.

This clone has a single count. The V call is TRBV7-8, the J call TRBJ1-2, with 7 positions matching TRBD1. This CDR3 has 17 residues. Trimming took 6 bases from V and 6 from J; bases not matched to a gene: 19. Germline CDR1 SGHVS, CDR2 FQNEAQ. The CDR3 DNA sequence: TGTGCCAGCAGACAACCGAGACAGGGCCGAAATCGTGATGGCTACACCTTC. As protein: CASRQPRQGRNRDGYTF.

The chain joins TRBV7-9 to TRBJ1-2; TRBD1 might be the D (6 bases). V was clipped by 3 bases and J by 5 bases, with 19 bases between them. The length of the CDR3 is 16 residues. Looked up from germline, CDR1 is SEHNR and CDR2 is FQNEAQ (reference sequence). The CDR3 nucleotides are TGTGCCAGCAGCTTCCTTTCTTTCAGGGGTGGGTATGGCTACACCTTC. Its translation is CASSFLSFRGGYGYTF.

The rearrangement uses TRBV7-3 and TRBJ2-5; 8 bases match TRBD1. J gave up 4 bases and V 4 bases, and 5 bases lay outside the gene matches. Germline-derived CDR1 and CDR2 are SGHTA and FQGTGA. The CDR3 consists of 14 residues. The CDR3 DNA is TGTGCCAGCAGCTCCGGACAGGGACGAGAGACCCAGTACTTC. Translated, it gives CASSSGQGRETQYF.

The rearrangement links TRBV5-8 to TRBJ1-6; tentative D call: TRBD1 (6 bases). Germline-derived CDR1 and CDR2 are SGHTS and YDEGEE. This CDR3 has 14 amino acids. V was clipped by 4 bases and J by 6 bases, with 11 bases between them. The CDR3 reads CASSLGQTNSPLHF. The CDR3 DNA follows: TGTGCCAGCAGCCTCGGACAGACTAATTCACCCCTCCACTTT.